These 27 T cell receptor beta chains share one sample of origin, sequenced in a study of beta chain features in type 1 diabetes. Study-level results: All four CD4+ subsets from Type 1 diabetes patients carried moderately but significantly shorter TCRB CDR3s.

These receptors' targets are unknown. The whole isolated RNA underwent reverse transcription, so sequencing captured expressed TCRB transcripts. Sequenced by immunoSEQ multiplex PCR; TCRdb stores in-frame clones only, minus some. The table lists around 260,000 clones, roughly a quarter of them singletons. Sequencing was done on a sample of naive CD4+ T cells from blood. The receptors stem from a woman younger than 45 with type 1 diabetes.

This chain connects TRBV7-6 to TRBJ1-2, with unresolved D. V lost 5 bases to trimming and J lost 8 bases, with 18 bases between them. The CDR3 is 14 residues long. CDR1 SGHVS and CDR2 FNYEAQ come from the germline V gene. The CDR3 region has the DNA TGTGCCAGCAGCGAGGTTGAAGTGGGGAGAGGCTACACCTTC. This sequence encodes CASSEVEVGRGYTF.

The chain has TRBV25-1 and TRBJ1-1; weak D call: TRBD1 (6 bases). Per the germline V gene, CDR1 is MGHDK and CDR2 is SYGVNS. Trimming stripped 2 bases from V and 1 base from J, with 14 bases between. CDR3 length: 16 residues. CDR3 bases: TGTGCCAGCAGTGAACCGACAGGACGCTCGAACACTGAAGCTTTCTTT. It translates to CASSEPTGRSNTEAFF.

The gene calls are TRBV7-9 and TRBJ1-2; the D is unclear. Germline values: CDR1 SEHNR, CDR2 FQNEAQ (reference sequence). The length of the CDR3 is 12 residues. Trimming removed 2 bases at V and 6 bases at J, with 7 bases between. The CDR3 region has the DNA TGTGCCAGCAGCTTAACGGGAGATGGCTACACCTTC. This gives the protein CASSLTGDGYTF.

This clone was observed a few times. The chain uses TRBV15 and TRBJ1-5; maybe TRBD1 (6 bases). The ends were cut back, 1 base at V and 7 bases at J, with 14 bases in the middle. CDR1 is LNHNV, CDR2 YYDKDF, per germline (reference sequence). This CDR3 spans 15 amino acids. The CDR3 region is CATSRAGESWQPQHF. The CDR3 DNA reads TGTGCCACCAGCAGAGCAGGGGAATCGTGGCAGCCCCAGCATTTT.

The genes are TRBV7-3 and TRBJ2-1; D not resolved. V lost 6 bases to trimming and J lost 0 bases, with 12 bases between them. The CDR3 sequence is 15 residues long. The germline V gene encodes CDR1 SGHTA and CDR2 FQGTGA. The CDR3 bases are TGTGCCAGCAGTTCCCCTCAGATCTCCTACAATGAGCAGTTCTTC. It yields the protein CASSSPQISYNEQFF.

The chain links TRBV4-1 to TRBJ2-4; D gene unclear. V was clipped by 1 base and J by 1 base, with 8 bases between them. Per germline, CDR1 MGHRA and CDR2 YSYEKL. This CDR3 is built from 15 residues. The CDR3 here is CASSQGLLAKNIQYF. The CDR3 DNA reads as TGCGCCAGCAGCCAAGGTCTCCTCGCCAAAAACATTCAGTACTTC.

This clone was seen more than once but under ten times. The chain has TRBV5-6 and TRBJ2-4; 10 bases map to TRBD2. Germline CDR1 reads SGHDT; CDR2 reads YYEEEE. CDR3 size: 15 residues. V was pared by 4 bases and J by 7 bases, with 8 bases of the junction left unmatched. CDR3 in amino acids: CASSPSGLAMNIQYF. In nucleotides, the CDR3 is TGTGCCAGCAGCCCGTCGGGACTAGCGATGAACATTCAGTACTTC. Full variable domain (remainder filled in from reference TRBV5-6 and TRBJ2-4): DAGVTQSPTHLIKTRGQQVTLRCSPKSGHDTVSWYQQALGQGPQFIFQYYEEEERQRGNFPDRFSGHQFPNYSSELNVNALLLGDSALYLCASSPSGLAMNIQYFGAGTRLSVL.

This chain links TRBV5-4 with TRBJ2-7, with 7 bases that match TRBD1. CDR3 size: 14 residues. Germline V gene data show CDR1 as SGHNT and CDR2 as YYREEE (reference sequence). V dropped 4 bases and J dropped 0; count of bases not matched to a gene: 4. The DNA of the CDR3 is TGTGCCAGCAGCCCGGACAGGAGCTCCTACGAGCAGTACTTC. This codes for CASSPDRSSYEQYF.

The chain is built from TRBV30 and TRBJ1-2, with D hard to call. The germline gives CDR1 GTSNPN, CDR2 SVGIG (reference sequence). Trimming pared 3 bases from V and 10 bases from J, leaving 18 bases between. This CDR3 has 13 amino acids. The DNA for the CDR3 is TGTGCCTGGAGCACTCCCCAGGTTTGGGTCTACACCTTC. Protein product: CAWSTPQVWVYTF.

The chain joins TRBV6-5 to TRBJ1-1; no clear D gene. V lost 5 bases to trimming and J lost 1 base, with 8 bases between them. CDR1 is MNHEY and CDR2 is SVGAGI in the germline V gene. There are 13 residues in the CDR3. CDR3 DNA: TGTGCCAGCAGTCGTAGTTGGAACACTGAAGCTTTCTTT. As protein: CASSRSWNTEAFF.

This chain connects TRBV20-1 to TRBJ2-1; perhaps TRBD2 as D (5 bases). CDR3 length equals 11 residues. CDR1 and CDR2 from the germline V gene are DFQATT and SNEGSKA (reference sequence). This CDR3 reads CMRARGDEQFF. The CDR3, as DNA: TGCATGAGGGCCCGGGGAGATGAGCAGTTCTTC.

This clone was detected only a few times. The chain combines TRBV12-5 with TRBJ1-5, with 8 bases lining up with TRBD1. Germline CDR1 reads LGHNT; CDR2 reads FRNRAP. The CDR3 is 16 amino acids. Trimming removed 5 bases from V and 4 bases from J; junction bases left unmatched: 10. CDR3 nucleotides: TGTGCTAGTGGTCCGCGAACCGGACAGGGTAATCAGCCCCAGCATTTT. Its translation is CASGPRTGQGNQPQHF.

The V gene is TRBV6-5, the J gene TRBJ1-2; D not certain. Germline-derived CDR1 and CDR2 are MNHEY and SVGAGI. V was cut by 2 bases and J by 4 bases, with 11 bases left in between. This CDR3 region has 14 residues. CDR3 nucleotides: TGTGCCAGCAGTTACGGCGGGAGTTCCTATGGCTACACCTTC. Translating gives CASSYGGSSYGYTF.

This sequence joins TRBV30 and TRBJ1-2; D unclear. V was pared by 4 bases and J by 7 bases, with 10 bases between. CDR3 size: 11 residues. Germline V gives CDR1 GTSNPN, CDR2 SVGIG (reference sequence). CDR3 residues: CAWMRRRGYTF. For the CDR3, the DNA is TGTGCCTGGATGCGGCGGCGTGGCTACACCTTC.

A few counts support this clone. The chain carries TRBV20-1 and TRBJ2-1, with D uncertain. Between the trimmed V and J ends, which lost 5 bases and 8 bases, there was a span of 10 bases. The CDR3 extends over 11 amino acids. CDR1 and CDR2 from the germline V gene are DFQATT and SNEGSKA (reference sequence). The CDR3 reads CSAPVSDEQFF. Written as DNA, the CDR3 is TGCAGTGCTCCCGTGTCGGATGAGCAGTTCTTC.

This clone was seen a few times. The rearrangement links TRBV11-2 to TRBJ2-5; 9 bases agree with TRBD2. This CDR3 has 17 amino acids. The V and J ends lost 6 bases and 1 base, in that order; junction bases with no gene match: 12. Looked up from germline, CDR1 is SGHAT and CDR2 is FQNNGV. CDR3 protein: CASSHRQASGTQETQYF. The CDR3 DNA is TGTGCCAGCAGTCACAGACAGGCTAGCGGGACCCAAGAGACCCAGTACTTC. The full variable domain, rest sourced from reference TRBV11-2 and TRBJ2-5, is EAGVAQSPRYKIIEKRQSVAFWCNPISGHATLYWYQQILGQGPKLLIQFQNNGVVDDSQLPKDRFSAERLKGVDSTLKIQPAKLEDSAVYLCASSHRQASGTQETQYFGPGTRLLVL.

This clone was seen only a few times. V and J are TRBV29-1 and TRBJ2-3; D is perhaps TRBD2 (5 bases). The CDR3 loop spans 13 amino acids. V was clipped by 4 bases and J by 1 base, with 9 bases between them. The germline CDR1 and CDR2 sequences are SQVTM and ANQGSEA. The CDR3 coding sequence is TGCAGCGTTGCGGACGGGGGCACAGATACGCAGTATTTT. The encoded protein is CSVADGGTDTQYF.

The sample holds a few counts of this clone. The chain uses TRBV5-6 and TRBJ1-5; D might be TRBD1 (6 bases). This CDR3 is 16 amino acids long. Per germline, CDR1 SGHDT and CDR2 YYEEEE. Trimming took 6 bases from V and 0 from J, leaving 16 bases between them. The CDR3 coding sequence is TGTGCCAGCATCCGGACAGAAGTTTATAGCAATCAGCCCCAGCATTTT. Translating it yields CASIRTEVYSNQPQHF. Variable domain in full (rest from reference TRBV5-6 and TRBJ1-5): DAGVTQSPTHLIKTRGQQVTLRCSPKSGHDTVSWYQQALGQGPQFIFQYYEEEERQRGNFPDRFSGHQFPNYSSELNVNALLLGDSALYLCASIRTEVYSNQPQHFGDGTRLSIL.

The chain combines TRBV6-5 with TRBJ2-5, with TRBD2 matching over 10 bases. The ends lost 2 bases at V and 5 bases at J; junction bases unmatched: 2. There are 14 residues in the CDR3. Looked up from germline, CDR1 is MNHEY and CDR2 is SVGAGI. Here the CDR3 DNA reads TGTGCCAGCAGTTACCCTAGCGGGAGCGAGACCCAGTACTTC. It yields the protein CASSYPSGSETQYF.

The chain has TRBV7-2 and TRBJ1-4; a possible D gene is TRBD1 (5 bases). Trimming removed 2 bases at V and 0 bases at J, with 10 bases between. CDR1 and CDR2 from the germline V gene are SGHTA and FQGNSA. The CDR3 runs to 16 residues. The CDR3 coding sequence is TGTGCCAGCAGCTTACCAACAGGTGCAACTAATGAAAAACTGTTTTTT. Its translation: CASSLPTGATNEKLFF.

The V and J genes are TRBV7-9 and TRBJ2-3, with 11 bases lining up with TRBD2. Germline V gene data show CDR1 as SEHNR and CDR2 as FQNEAQ (reference sequence). Unmatched junction bases numbered 4, after V lost 3 bases and J lost 5 bases. The CDR3 loop spans 15 amino acids. In DNA, the CDR3 is TGTGCCAGCAGCTTCAACCTAGCGGGAGGAGATACGCAGTATTTT. Residues: CASSFNLAGGDTQYF.

The chain recombines TRBV28 with TRBJ2-7; D unclear. V was trimmed by 5 bases and J by 2 bases, leaving 7 bases between them. The CDR3 covers 12 residues. Germline CDR1 reads MDHEN; CDR2 reads SYDVKM. CDR3 in DNA: TGTGCCAGCAGTCTATTAACCTACGAGCAGTACTTC. It yields the protein CASSLLTYEQYF.

This clone was observed a few times. The CDR3 is CASSVGTAEPTDTQYF. CDR3 nucleotides: TGTGCCAGCAGCGTTGGGACAGCAGAACCTACAGATACGCAGTATTTT. The chain links TRBV9 to TRBJ2-3; 7 bases are shared with TRBD1. Trimming took 2 bases from V and 3 from J; bases not matched to a gene: 9. Germline-derived CDR1 and CDR2 are SGDLS and YYNGEE. The CDR3 spans 16 residues.

The gene calls are TRBV18 and TRBJ2-5; weak D call: TRBD2 (5 bases). The CDR3 covers 12 residues. Germline V gives CDR1 KGHSH, CDR2 LQKENI. Trimming removed 6 bases from V and 0 bases from J, with 5 bases in between. The CDR3: CASSGDQETQYF. CDR3 in DNA: TGTGCCAGCTCGGGAGACCAAGAGACCCAGTACTTC.

This clone was seen more than once but under ten times. The V and J genes are TRBV30 and TRBJ2-7, with a tentative D call TRBD1 (5 bases). This CDR3 is 11 amino acids long. V lost 3 bases, J lost 5 bases, and 8 bases lay in between. The V gene's germline CDR1 is GTSNPN and CDR2 SVGIG (reference sequence). CDR3 in DNA: TGTGCCTGGAGCAGGGCCCACGAGCAGTACTTC. Amino acid sequence: CAWSRAHEQYF.

The sample holds a few counts of this clone. The chain has TRBV29-1 and TRBJ1-5; D is ambiguous. Trimming removed 4 bases at V and 0 bases at J, with 7 bases between. CDR1 and CDR2 from the germline V gene are SQVTM and ANQGSEA. The CDR3 is 13 residues long. CDR3 DNA: TGCAGCGTTGTACAGTCTAGCAATCAGCCCCAGCATTTT. It translates to CSVVQSSNQPQHF.

This clone has only a few counts. CDR3 residues: CASSLMPGQGSYEQYF. The DNA of the CDR3 is TGTGCCAGCAGCTTGATGCCGGGACAGGGGTCCTACGAGCAGTACTTC. The chain carries TRBV7-2 and TRBJ2-7, with 10 nucleotides matching TRBD1. This CDR3 contains 16 residues. The germline gives CDR1 SGHTA, CDR2 FQGNSA. V dropped 3 bases and J dropped 1; count of bases not matched to a gene: 6.